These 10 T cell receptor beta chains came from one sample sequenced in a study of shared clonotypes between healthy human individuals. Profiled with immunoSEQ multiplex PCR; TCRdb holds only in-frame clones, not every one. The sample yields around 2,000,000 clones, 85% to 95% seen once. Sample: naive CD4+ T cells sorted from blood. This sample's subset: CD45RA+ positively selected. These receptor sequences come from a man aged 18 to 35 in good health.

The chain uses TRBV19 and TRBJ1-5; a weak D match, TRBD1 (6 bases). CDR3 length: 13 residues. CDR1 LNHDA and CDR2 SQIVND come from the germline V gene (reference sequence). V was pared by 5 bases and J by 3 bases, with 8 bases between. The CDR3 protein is CASSYRDNQPQHF. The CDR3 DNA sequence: TGTGCCAGTAGTTACAGGGACAATCAGCCCCAGCATTTT.

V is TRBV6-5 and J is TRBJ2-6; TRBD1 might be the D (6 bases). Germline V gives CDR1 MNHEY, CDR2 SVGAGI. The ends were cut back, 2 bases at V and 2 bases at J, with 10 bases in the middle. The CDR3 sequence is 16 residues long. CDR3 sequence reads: CASSYGRGAGANVLTF. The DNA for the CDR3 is TGTGCCAGCAGTTACGGCAGGGGTGCTGGGGCCAACGTCCTGACTTTC.

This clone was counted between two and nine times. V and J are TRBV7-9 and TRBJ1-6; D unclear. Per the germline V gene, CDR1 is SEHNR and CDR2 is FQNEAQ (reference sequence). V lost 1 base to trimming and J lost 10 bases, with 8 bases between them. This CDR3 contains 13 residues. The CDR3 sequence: CASSLGTPSPLHF. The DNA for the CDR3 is TGTGCCAGCAGCTTAGGTACTCCCTCACCCCTCCACTTT.

The CDR3: CASSPPGGANTGELFF. CDR3 DNA sequence: TGTGCCAGCAGCCCACCAGGGGGCGCGAACACCGGGGAGCTGTTTTTT. The chain recombines TRBV9 with TRBJ2-2; 8 bases match TRBD1. CDR1 and CDR2 (germline): SGDLS, YYNGEE. After removal of 4 bases from V and 0 bases from J, the junction contained 5 bases not matched to a gene. The CDR3 runs to 16 residues. The full variable domain, in which reference TRBV9 and TRBJ2-2 provide the parts outside the CDR3, is DSGVTQTPKHLITATGQRVTLRCSPRSGDLSVYWYQQSLDQGLQFLIQYYNGEERAKGNILERFSAQQFPDLHSELNLSSLELGDSALYFCASSPPGGANTGELFFGEGSRLTVL.

CDR3 in amino acids: CAWSLGPDYNSPLHF. CDR3 nucleotides: TGTGCCTGGAGTTTGGGACCGGACTATAATTCACCCCTCCACTTT. The V call is TRBV30, the J call TRBJ1-6; possibly TRBD1 for D (5 bases). The CDR3 has 15 amino acids. In germline, CDR1 is GTSNPN, CDR2 SVGIG (reference sequence). V lost 2 bases and J 3 bases, leaving 11 bases between the germline ends.

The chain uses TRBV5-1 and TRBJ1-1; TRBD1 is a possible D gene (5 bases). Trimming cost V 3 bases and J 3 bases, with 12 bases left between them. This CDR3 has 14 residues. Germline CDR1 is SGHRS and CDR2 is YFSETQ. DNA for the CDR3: TGCGCCAGCAGCTCCCGAGGGGCCGACACTGAAGCTTTCTTT. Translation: CASSSRGADTEAFF.

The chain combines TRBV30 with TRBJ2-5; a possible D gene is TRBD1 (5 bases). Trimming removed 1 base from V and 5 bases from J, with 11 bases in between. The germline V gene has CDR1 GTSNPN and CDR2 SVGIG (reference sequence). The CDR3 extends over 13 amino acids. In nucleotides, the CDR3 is TGTGCCTGGAGTGAGGGGTTCGGGGAGACCCAGTACTTC. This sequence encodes CAWSEGFGETQYF.

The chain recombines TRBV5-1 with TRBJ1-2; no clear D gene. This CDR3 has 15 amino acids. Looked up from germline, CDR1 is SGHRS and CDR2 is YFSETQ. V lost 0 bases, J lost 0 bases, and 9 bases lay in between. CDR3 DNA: TGCGCCAGCAGCTTGGGTTTCCAAGCTAACTATGGCTACACCTTC. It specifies CASSLGFQANYGYTF.

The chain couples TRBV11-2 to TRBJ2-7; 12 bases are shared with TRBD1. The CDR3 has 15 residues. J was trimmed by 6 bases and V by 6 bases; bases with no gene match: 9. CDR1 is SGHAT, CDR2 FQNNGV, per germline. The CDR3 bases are TGTGCCAGCAGAGACGCCGGGACAGGGGGCGGCGAGCAGTACTTC. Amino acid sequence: CASRDAGTGGGEQYF.

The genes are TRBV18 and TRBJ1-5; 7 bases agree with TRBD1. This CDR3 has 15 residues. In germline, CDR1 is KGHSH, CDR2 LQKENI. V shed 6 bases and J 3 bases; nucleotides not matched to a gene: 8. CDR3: CASSKGAVDNQPQHF. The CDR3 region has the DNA TGTGCCAGCTCCAAGGGGGCGGTGGACAATCAGCCCCAGCATTTT.